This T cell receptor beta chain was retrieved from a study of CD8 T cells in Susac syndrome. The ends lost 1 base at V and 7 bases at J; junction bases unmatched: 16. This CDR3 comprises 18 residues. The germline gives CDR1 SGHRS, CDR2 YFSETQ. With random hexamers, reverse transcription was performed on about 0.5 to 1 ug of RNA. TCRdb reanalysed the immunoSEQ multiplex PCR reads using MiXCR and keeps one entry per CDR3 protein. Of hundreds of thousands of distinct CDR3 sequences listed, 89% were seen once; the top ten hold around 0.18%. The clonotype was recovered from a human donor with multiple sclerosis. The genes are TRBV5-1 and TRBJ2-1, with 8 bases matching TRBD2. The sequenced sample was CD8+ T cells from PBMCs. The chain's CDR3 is CASSLRIRAGGSVNEQFF. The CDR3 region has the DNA TGCGCCAGCAGCTTGAGGATCCGGGCGGGAGGTTCAGTGAATGAGCAGTTCTTC.